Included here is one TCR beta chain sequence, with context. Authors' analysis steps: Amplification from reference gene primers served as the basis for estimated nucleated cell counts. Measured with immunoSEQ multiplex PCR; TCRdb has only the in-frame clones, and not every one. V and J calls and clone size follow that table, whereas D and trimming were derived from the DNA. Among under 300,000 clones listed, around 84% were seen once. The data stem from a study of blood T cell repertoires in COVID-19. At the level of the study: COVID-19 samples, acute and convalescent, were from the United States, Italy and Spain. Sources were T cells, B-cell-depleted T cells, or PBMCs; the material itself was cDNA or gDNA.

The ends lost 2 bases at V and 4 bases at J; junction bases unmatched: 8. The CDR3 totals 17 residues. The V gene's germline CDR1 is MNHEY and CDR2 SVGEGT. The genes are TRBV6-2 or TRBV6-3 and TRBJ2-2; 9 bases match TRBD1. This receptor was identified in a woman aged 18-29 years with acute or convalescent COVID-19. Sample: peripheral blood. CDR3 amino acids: CASSYGDRVDRTGELFF. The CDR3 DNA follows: TGTGCCAGCAGTTACGGGGACAGGGTAGATCGCACCGGGGAGCTGTTTTTT.